These 10 T cell receptor beta chains were sequenced from one sample in a study of T-cell reconstitution after alpha-beta-depleted transplantation in children. A TCRbeta library incorporating unique molecular identifiers was prepared. TCRdb ran MiXCR on the PCR reads and lists one entry per CDR3 protein. The data contain approximately 1,000,000 distinct CDR3 sequences, 25% to 30% of them singletons. The sample here was PBMCs, mostly from graft donor cells, taken 360 days after TCRalphabeta/CD19-depleted stem cell transplant. The receptors were sampled from a boy under two years old who had a stem cell transplant for SCID, so the T cells may come from the graft donor.

This clonotype was found once. The CDR3 DNA is TGTGCCAGCAGCGTAAGAGCCGTAGACATTAGCACAGATACGCAGTATTTT. It is translated as CASSVRAVDISTDTQYF. The gene calls are TRBV9 and TRBJ2-3; D is unresolved. CDR3 length: 17 residues. CDR1 is SGDLS, CDR2 YYNGEE, per germline. Trimming shortened V by 1 base and J by 0 bases, and 15 bases separated the two germline ends.

There are a few counts of this clonotype. The rearrangement links TRBV20-1 to TRBJ2-2, with TRBD2 identical over 10 bases. Trimming took 6 bases from V and 7 from J; bases not matched to a gene: 11. This CDR3 has 15 amino acids. Germline V lookup: CDR1 DFQATT, CDR2 SNEGSKA (reference sequence). The CDR3 is CSATQRGGMNGELFF. The CDR3 coding sequence is TGCAGTGCCACCCAGCGGGGGGGCATGAACGGGGAGCTGTTTTTT.

This chain joins TRBV6-5 and TRBJ1-5; no definite D call. CDR1 MNHEY and CDR2 SVGAGI come from the germline V gene. V dropped 2 bases and J dropped 0 bases, with 11 bases sitting between them. The CDR3 consists of 16 residues. CDR3 in DNA: TGTGCCAGCAGTTACGCGGCAGCGTATAGCAATCAGCCCCAGCATTTT. Its translation is CASSYAAAYSNQPQHF.

The sample holds a few counts of this clonotype. This chain joins TRBV27 and TRBJ2-2, with 12 positions matching TRBD2. V lost 5 bases, J lost 6 bases, and 7 bases stayed unmatched. Germline V CDR1 and CDR2: MNHEY, SMNVEV (reference sequence). The CDR3 runs to 16 residues. The CDR3 protein is CASSRLAGVRAGELFF. The CDR3 bases are TGTGCCAGCAGTAGACTAGCGGGGGTGCGTGCCGGGGAGCTGTTTTTT.

This clonotype has just a few counts. The chain combines TRBV9 with TRBJ2-3; 10 bases match TRBD2. Losses at the gene ends were 2 bases for V and 0 bases for J; bases not matched to a gene: 3. There are 16 residues in the CDR3. CDR1 is SGDLS, CDR2 YYNGEE, per germline. This CDR3 is CASSVDSGGSTDTQYF. In DNA form, the CDR3 reads TGTGCCAGCAGCGTGGATAGCGGGGGGAGCACAGATACGCAGTATTTT.

This chain uses TRBV20-1 with TRBJ2-3; TRBD2 matches at 8 bases. With V trimmed by 2 bases and J by 5 bases, 6 bases remained unmatched. This CDR3 spans 14 amino acids. Germline CDR1 is DFQATT and CDR2 is SNEGSKA (reference sequence). The CDR3 DNA is TGCAGTGCTAGATACGGGGGGGCTGTAGATACGCAGTATTTT. Protein sequence: CSARYGGAVDTQYF.

J is TRBJ2-3 and V is TRBV15; D tentatively reads TRBD1 or TRBD2 (5 bases each). Trimming removed 0 bases at V and 8 bases at J, with 15 bases between. The CDR3 runs to 15 residues. From germline, CDR1 is LNHNV and CDR2 YYDKDF (reference sequence). DNA of the CDR3: TGTGCCACCAGCAGAGATTTCTGGGACCTGGGTACGCAGTATTTT. Protein: CATSRDFWDLGTQYF.

This chain joins TRBV13 and TRBJ2-7; D is unclear. V gave up 3 bases and J gave up 5 bases, with 8 bases separating them. The CDR3 is 12 amino acids. Germline lookup yields CDR1 PRHDT and CDR2 FYEKMQ (reference sequence). CDR3 sequence (DNA): TGTGCCAGCAGCTTGACGCTCGACGAGCAGTACTTC. Translated, it gives CASSLTLDEQYF.

This clonotype was picked up a small number of times. A junction boundary mismatches the germline segment, possibly from a read error. CDR3: CASTLFGQGPCYF. The DNA for the CDR3 is TGTGCCAGCACACTCTTCGGACAGGGTCCTTGCTACTTC. The V gene is TRBV12-3 or TRBV12-4, the J gene TRBJ1-2; 8 positions match TRBD1. The CDR3 is 13 residues long.

This clonotype was counted a few times. The gene calls are TRBV5-1 and TRBJ2-1; TRBD1 agrees at 8 bases. CDR3 length: 15 amino acids. J was trimmed by 7 bases and V by 0 bases; bases with no gene match: 6. Germline V gene data show CDR1 as SGHRS and CDR2 as YFSETQ. The chain's CDR3 is CASSLVQGAPNEQFF. The CDR3 DNA follows: TGCGCCAGCAGCTTGGTCCAGGGGGCCCCTAATGAGCAGTTCTTC.